Presented here are 32 T cell receptor beta chains from one specimen sequenced in a study of CD4+ T cells in melanoma. Only in-frame clones appear in the TCRdb table, and some are missing; sequencing was by immunoSEQ multiplex PCR. The sample lists approximately 15,000 clones, over 80% occurring once. Material for sequencing was cells from a culture (not recorded whether cultured in vitro). The receptors here all came from a human donor with melanoma.

The chain uses TRBV6-5 and TRBJ1-6; a possible D gene is TRBD1 (6 bases). Trimming stripped 3 bases from V and 10 bases from J, with 13 bases between. The CDR3 sequence is 14 residues long. Germline CDR1 reads MNHEY; CDR2 reads SVGAGI. CDR3 protein: CASSYVDRTSPLHF. Written as DNA, the CDR3 is TGTGCCAGCAGTTATGTGGACAGAACATCACCCCTCCACTTT.

The chain carries TRBV11-2 and TRBJ2-5, with D perhaps matching TRBD1 or TRBD2 (5 bases each). Deletions cut 5 bases from V and 5 bases from J, with 21 bases between. The CDR3 extends over 16 amino acids. Germline values: CDR1 SGHAT, CDR2 FQNNGV. The CDR3 DNA reads as TGTGCCAGCAGCCGTAACCTCGGGACCGGTTGGGAGACCCAGTACTTC. Protein: CASSRNLGTGWETQYF.

The chain combines TRBV19 with TRBJ1-3, with D unclear. In germline, CDR1 is LNHDA, CDR2 SQIVND (reference sequence). The CDR3 covers 15 residues. With 4 bases removed from V and 4 bases from J, the gap between germline ends came to 14 bases. The DNA for the CDR3 is TGTGCCAGTAGTAAAACGGACGGCAGCGGAAACACCATATATTTT. Residues: CASSKTDGSGNTIYF.

Only one count was recorded for this clone. The V gene is TRBV5-5, the J gene TRBJ2-7; the D gene is possibly TRBD2 (5 bases). Germline CDR1 and CDR2: SGHKS and YYEKEE (reference sequence). The CDR3 totals 13 residues. Between the trimmed V and J ends, which lost 3 bases and 3 bases, there was a span of 10 bases. The CDR3 loop reads CASSSTDFYEQYF. In DNA form, the CDR3 reads TGTGCCAGCAGCTCAACGGACTTCTACGAGCAGTACTTC.

The rearrangement uses TRBV18 and TRBJ1-2; D is ambiguous. CDR3 length equals 16 residues. CDR1 is KGHSH, CDR2 LQKENI, per germline. V was trimmed by 6 bases and J by 0 bases, leaving 17 bases between them. DNA of the CDR3: TGTGCCAGCTCTTCTGTAGTGGGCGGCGCTAACTATGGCTACACCTTC. Translation: CASSSVVGGANYGYTF.

The gene calls are TRBV18 and TRBJ2-1, with D unresolved. Germline V gives CDR1 KGHSH, CDR2 LQKENI. CDR3 length: 13 amino acids. The germline V and J ends were trimmed by 4 bases and 6 bases, with 10 bases remaining between them. CDR3 bases: TGTGCCAGCTCACAGGGAACCGGCAATGAGCAGTTCTTC. Protein: CASSQGTGNEQFF. Based on the CDR3 plus reference TRBV18 and TRBJ2-1, the full variable domain is NAGVMQNPRHLVRRRGQEARLRCSPMKGHSHVYWYRQLPEEGLKFMVYLQKENIIDESGMPKERFSAEFPKEGPSILRIQQVVRGDSAAYFCASSQGTGNEQFFGPGTRLTVL.

The rearrangement joins TRBV9 to TRBJ2-5; TRBD2 is a possible D gene (5 bases). The germline V gene has CDR1 SGDLS and CDR2 YYNGEE. The ends were cut back, 0 bases at V and 5 bases at J, with 14 bases in the middle. This CDR3 is 15 amino acids long. CDR3 DNA: TGTGCCAGCAGCGTAGGTAGAACTAGTGGGGAGACCCAGTACTTC. As protein: CASSVGRTSGETQYF.

The V call is TRBV10-3, the J call TRBJ1-2, with TRBD1 as a possible D gene (5 bases). Trimming took 7 bases from V and 11 from J, leaving 20 bases between them. Germline loops: CDR1 ENHRY, CDR2 SYGVKD. The CDR3 has 13 amino acids. This CDR3 reads CAITNVGGDSYTF. The CDR3 coding sequence is TGTGCCATCACCAACGTGGGGGGAGACTCTTACACCTTC.

The gene calls are TRBV11-1 and TRBJ2-6; D perhaps matches TRBD2 (6 bases). Germline values: CDR1 SGHAT, CDR2 FQDESV (reference sequence). The CDR3 length is 18 residues. Between the trimmed V and J ends, which lost 1 base and 4 bases, there was a span of 17 bases. This chain's CDR3 is CASSLGPFGGSGANVLTF. The CDR3, as DNA: TGTGCCAGCAGCTTAGGACCATTCGGGGGATCCGGGGCCAACGTCCTGACTTTC. Supplemented by reference TRBV11-1 and TRBJ2-6, the full variable domain reads EAEVAQSPRYKITEKSQAVAFWCDPISGHATLYWYRQILGQGPELLVQFQDESVVDDSQLPKDRFSAERLKGVDSTLKIQPAELGDSAMYLCASSLGPFGGSGANVLTFGAGSRLTVL.

This clone showed up just a few times. The gene calls are TRBV4-1 and TRBJ2-3; 9 bases map to TRBD2. Losses at the gene ends were 1 base for V and 1 base for J; bases not matched to a gene: 6. The germline V gene has CDR1 MGHRA and CDR2 YSYEKL. There are 17 residues in the CDR3. The CDR3 here is CASSQGGAGGGTDTQYF. CDR3 bases: TGCGCCAGCAGCCAAGGGGGAGCGGGGGGCGGCACAGATACGCAGTATTTT.

The V call is TRBV5-1, the J call TRBJ2-4; no firm D call. Germline CDR1 and CDR2: SGHRS and YFSETQ. The CDR3 runs to 15 residues. V shed 4 bases and J shed 2 bases, with 13 bases lying between them. The CDR3, as DNA: TGCGCCAGCAGCACTCAACCTAGTACCAAAAACATTCAGTACTTC. Protein sequence: CASSTQPSTKNIQYF. The full variable domain, completed using reference TRBV5-1 and TRBJ2-4, is KAGVTQTPRYLIKTRGQQVTLSCSPISGHRSVSWYQQTPGQGLQFLFEYFSETQRNKGNFPGRFSGRQFSNSRSEMNVSTLELGDSALYLCASSTQPSTKNIQYFGAGTRLSVL.

This clone was counted between two and nine times. This rearrangement joins TRBV2 to TRBJ1-1, with 7 bases aligning to TRBD1. The CDR3 sequence is 13 residues long. Germline CDR1 SNHLY, CDR2 FYNNEI. The trim removed 7 bases at V and 2 bases at J, leaving 4 bases unmatched. The CDR3 loop is CASKGTANTEAFF. As DNA, the CDR3 is TGTGCCAGCAAGGGGACAGCCAACACTGAAGCTTTCTTT. The full variable domain, with the rest looked up from reference TRBV2 and TRBJ1-1, is EPEVTQTPSHQVTQMGQEVILRCVPISNHLYFYWYRQILGQKVEFLVSFYNNEISEKSEIFDDQFSVERPDGSNFTLKIRSTKLEDSAMYFCASKGTANTEAFFGQGTRLTVV.

V gene TRBV9 combines with J gene TRBJ1-3, with 9 nucleotides matching TRBD1. The ends lost 4 bases at V and 2 bases at J; junction bases unmatched: 10. The germline V gene encodes CDR1 SGDLS and CDR2 YYNGEE. There are 17 residues in the CDR3. The CDR3 DNA follows: TGTGCCAGCAGCACCGGACAGGGGCAAGGTACTGGAAACACCATATATTTT. It encodes CASSTGQGQGTGNTIYF.

The V gene is TRBV9, the J gene TRBJ2-6; 9 nucleotides line up with TRBD1. CDR1 is SGDLS and CDR2 is YYNGEE in the germline V gene. This CDR3 is built from 18 residues. Losses at the gene ends were 2 bases for V and 2 bases for J; bases not matched to a gene: 8. The CDR3 DNA is TGTGCCAGCAGCGTCAGGGACAGGGATAGCGCTGGGGCCAACGTCCTGACTTTC. It encodes CASSVRDRDSAGANVLTF. The full variable domain, with the rest looked up from reference TRBV9 and TRBJ2-6, is DSGVTQTPKHLITATGQRVTLRCSPRSGDLSVYWYQQSLDQGLQFLIQYYNGEERAKGNILERFSAQQFPDLHSELNLSSLELGDSALYFCASSVRDRDSAGANVLTFGAGSRLTVL.

This rearrangement joins TRBV2 to TRBJ2-7; no clear D gene. The germline gives CDR1 SNHLY, CDR2 FYNNEI. The CDR3 sequence is 13 residues long. Trimming shortened V by 7 bases and J by 6 bases, and 16 bases separated the two germline ends. The CDR3 sequence: CASIGVGRSEQYF. For the CDR3, the DNA is TGTGCCAGCATTGGAGTAGGGCGATCCGAGCAGTACTTC.

The count of this clone is one. The chain combines TRBV9 with TRBJ2-1, with D uncertain. The length of the CDR3 is 15 residues. From germline, CDR1 is SGDLS and CDR2 YYNGEE. Between the trimmed V and J ends, which lost 4 bases and 5 bases, there was a span of 16 bases. The CDR3 DNA is TGTGCCAGCAGCCCCCTCGGGCTGCTTGACAATGAGCAGTTCTTC. It translates to CASSPLGLLDNEQFF.

The rearrangement uses TRBV6-6 and TRBJ2-2; D is possibly TRBD2 (5 bases). V gave up 5 bases and J gave up 2 bases, with 12 bases separating them. The CDR3 totals 15 residues. Germline V gene sequence: CDR1 MNHNY, CDR2 SVGAGI (reference sequence). In DNA, the CDR3 is TGTGCCAGCAGTCCGGGGATTTTCAACACCGGGGAGCTGTTTTTT. Amino acids: CASSPGIFNTGELFF.

This clone was observed once. The J gene is TRBJ1-2, the V gene TRBV2; 8 bases map to TRBD1. J lost 8 bases, V lost 2 bases, and 10 bases had no gene match. Per germline, CDR1 SNHLY and CDR2 FYNNEI. The CDR3 spans 15 residues. The CDR3 sequence: CASSEKQTGECGYTF. DNA for the CDR3: TGTGCCAGCAGTGAAAAACAGACAGGGGAATGCGGCTACACCTTC.

This clone was counted a single time. CDR3 residues: CACAATEQFF. In nucleotides, the CDR3 is TGTGCCTGCGCAGCTACTGAGCAGTTCTTC. J is TRBJ2-1 and V is TRBV30, with D unclear. CDR1 and CDR2 (germline): GTSNPN, SVGIG (reference sequence). The CDR3 loop spans 10 amino acids. V was cut by 6 bases and J by 9 bases, with 9 bases left in between. Supplemented by reference TRBV30 and TRBJ2-1, the full variable domain reads SQTIHQWPATLVQPVGSPLSLECTVEGTSNPNLYWYRQAAGRGLQLLFYSVGIGQISSEVPQNLSASRPQDRQFILSSKKLLLSDSGFYLCACAATEQFFGPGTRLTVL.

The chain joins TRBV7-9 to TRBJ1-4; no firm D call. The V end lost 5 bases, the J end lost 7 bases, and 14 bases lay between the germline ends. The CDR3 length is 14 residues. Germline values: CDR1 SEHNR, CDR2 FQNEAQ (reference sequence). CDR3 nucleotide sequence: TGTGCCAGCAGCCCCGGCTGGGGTGGTGAAAAACTGTTTTTT. It encodes CASSPGWGGEKLFF. Looking up the rest from reference TRBV7-9 and TRBJ1-4 gives the full variable domain: DTGVSQNPRHKITKRGQNVTFRCDPISEHNRLYWYRQTLGQGPEFLTYFQNEAQLEKSRLLSDRFSAERPKGSFSTLEIQRTEQGDSAMYLCASSPGWGGEKLFFGSGTQLSVL.

V and J are TRBV5-4 and TRBJ2-7; D ambiguous. The germline V and J ends were trimmed by 0 bases and 2 bases, with 6 bases remaining between them. The CDR3 spans 13 residues. CDR1 SGHNT and CDR2 YYREEE come from the germline V gene (reference sequence). The DNA of the CDR3 is TGTGCCAGCAGCTTGGAGGCGGCCTACGAGCAGTACTTC. Protein: CASSLEAAYEQYF.

The V gene is TRBV5-1, the J gene TRBJ2-3; perhaps TRBD1 as D (5 bases). The CDR3 loop spans 16 amino acids. The germline gives CDR1 SGHRS, CDR2 YFSETQ. V dropped 2 bases and J dropped 0 bases, with 13 bases sitting between them. CDR3 DNA: TGCGCCAGCAGCTTTAGGGGCCGTGCTAGCACAGATACGCAGTATTTT. As protein: CASSFRGRASTDTQYF.

This clone has a handful of counts. The chain uses TRBV10-3 and TRBJ2-2, with a possible D match to TRBD2 (5 bases). Germline-derived CDR1 and CDR2 are ENHRY and SYGVKD. V gave up 8 bases and J gave up 1 base, with 8 bases separating them. The CDR3 sequence is 13 residues long. The CDR3 region has the DNA TGTGCCATCGGCCGGGGGAACACCGGGGAGCTGTTTTTT. Protein: CAIGRGNTGELFF.

This clone was seen once. This rearrangement joins TRBV19 to TRBJ1-6; D ambiguous. The length of the CDR3 is 17 residues. Looked up from germline, CDR1 is LNHDA and CDR2 is SQIVND (reference sequence). Trimming removed 1 base from V and 8 bases from J, with 18 bases in between. The CDR3 DNA reads as TGTGCCAGTAGTATAGTTCCCGGAGACACACACTATTCACCCCTCCACTTT. It yields the protein CASSIVPGDTHYSPLHF.

The chain couples TRBV11-3 to TRBJ2-5, with D unclear. The CDR3 is 14 residues long. V lost 2 bases, J lost 3 bases, and 10 bases lay in between. Germline CDR1 SGHNT, CDR2 YENEEA. The CDR3 loop reads CASSLTTNKETQYF. The CDR3 coding sequence is TGTGCCAGCAGCTTAACAACGAATAAAGAGACCCAGTACTTC.

V and J are TRBV7-2 and TRBJ1-2; D may be TRBD1 (5 bases). Trimming stripped 5 bases from V and 0 bases from J, with 10 bases between. Germline CDR1 reads SGHTA; CDR2 reads FQGNSA. The length of the CDR3 is 14 residues. The CDR3 reads CASSRQKANYGYTF. For the CDR3, the DNA is TGTGCCAGCAGCCGACAGAAGGCTAACTATGGCTACACCTTC.

This clone has only a few counts. The chain is built from TRBV4-1 and TRBJ2-7; D is undetermined. The V end was cut by 1 base, the J end by 5 bases, with 3 bases between. The CDR3 covers 11 residues. Germline CDR1 is MGHRA and CDR2 is YSYEKL. This chain's CDR3 is CASSQGDEQYF. DNA of the CDR3: TGCGCCAGCAGCCAAGGTGACGAGCAGTACTTC.

The chain joins TRBV5-1 to TRBJ2-3, with D unresolved. This CDR3 has 13 residues. Trimming took off 2 bases at V and 2 bases at J, with 6 bases between the two ends. The germline gives CDR1 SGHRS, CDR2 YFSETQ. In DNA form, the CDR3 reads TGCGCCAGCAGCTTAATACACACAGATACGCAGTATTTT. It codes for CASSLIHTDTQYF.

The rearrangement links TRBV4-1 to TRBJ2-1; 14 positions match TRBD2. Trimming took 4 bases from V and 1 from J; bases not matched to a gene: 9. The CDR3 is made up of 19 amino acids. Germline values: CDR1 MGHRA, CDR2 YSYEKL. This CDR3 is CASSRGTSGGLVSYNEQFF. The CDR3 DNA reads as TGCGCCAGCAGCCGAGGGACTAGCGGGGGCCTGGTATCCTACAATGAGCAGTTCTTC.

The chain couples TRBV19 to TRBJ1-6; D may be TRBD1 (5 bases). The V and J ends lost 8 bases and 8 bases respectively, with 16 bases between them. In germline, CDR1 is LNHDA, CDR2 SQIVND (reference sequence). There are 14 residues in the CDR3. The CDR3 here is CASSPRDRDSPLHF. CDR3 in DNA: TGTGCCAGTTCGCCCCGGGACCGAGATTCACCCCTCCACTTT.

This clone has just one count. This chain links TRBV5-4 with TRBJ2-7; D is uncertain. The CDR3 is 12 residues long. Trimming shortened V by 0 bases and J by 13 bases, and 14 bases separated the two germline ends. Germline V gives CDR1 SGHNT, CDR2 YYREEE (reference sequence). The CDR3 sequence is CASSLVDGRKYF. The CDR3 nucleotides read TGTGCCAGCAGCTTGGTTGACGGACGTAAATACTTC.

The chain has TRBV5-6 and TRBJ1-1; perhaps TRBD1 as D (5 bases). The V and J ends lost 4 bases and 0 bases respectively, with 16 bases between them. The CDR3 sequence is 16 residues long. The germline gives CDR1 SGHDT, CDR2 YYEEEE. CDR3 DNA: TGTGCCAGCAGCCCACGGGTTGGGACTGTGAACACTGAAGCTTTCTTT. It yields the protein CASSPRVGTVNTEAFF.